These 10 T cell receptor beta chains were all obtained from the same sample, sequenced in a study of T cell repertoires in cytomegalovirus infection. No antigens are known for them. MiXCR, applied by TCRdb to the reads, yields one record per CDR3 protein. The sample holds about 900,000 distinct CDR3 sequences, approximately 31% seen once. The material sequenced was cultured CD8+ T cells from PBMCs, taken from culture after CMV antigen stimulation. All receptors derive from a human donor in good health (CMV status not recorded). Some clones in this sample may be carry-over from other donors' samples.

The table lists this clonotype with many counts. The CDR3 reads CSTLLGSKETQYF. CDR3 nucleotides: TGCAGCACCCTTTTGGGGTCTAAAGAGACCCAGTACTTC. The rearrangement links TRBV29-1 to TRBJ2-5; D is undetermined. Germline loops: CDR1 SQVTM, CDR2 ANQGSEA. V was clipped by 8 bases and J by 3 bases, with 16 bases between them. The CDR3 consists of 13 residues.

In this sample, this clonotype turned up many times. This chain links TRBV7-2 with TRBJ2-1, with D perhaps TRBD2 (5 bases). The V end lost 1 base, the J end lost 3 bases, and 10 bases lay between the germline ends. The CDR3 is 15 residues long. CDR1 and CDR2 (germline): SGHTA, FQGNSA. In DNA form, the CDR3 reads TGTGCCAGCAGCTTAGGGGGAGTGTTCTACAATGAGCAGTTCTTC. It encodes CASSLGGVFYNEQFF.

This clonotype was detected a few times. The CDR3 DNA is TGTGCCAGCAGCTTAGCGCGGCTAGCGGGGGGCCTCCCCTTTGGAGAGCAGTACGTC. Translating it yields CASSLARLAGGLPFGEQYV. V is TRBV7-2 and J is TRBJ2-7; 11 bases are shared with TRBD2. The CDR3 extends over 19 amino acids. In germline, CDR1 is SGHTA, CDR2 FQGNSA. Trimming took 0 bases from V and 7 from J; bases not matched to a gene: 17.

This clonotype was seen many times. This chain joins TRBV7-9 and TRBJ2-5, with 8 bases aligning to TRBD1. V was clipped by 2 bases and J by 0 bases; unmatched bases: 2. The CDR3 covers 15 residues. The germline V gene has CDR1 SEHNR and CDR2 FQNEAQ (reference sequence). CDR3 region: CASSLNRGYQETQYF. CDR3 DNA sequence: TGTGCCAGCAGCTTAAACAGGGGGTACCAAGAGACCCAGTACTTC.

CDR3 nucleotides: TGTGCCAGCAGTTGGGACAAACCTGGTCCTGAAAAACTGTTTTTT. It yields the protein CASSWDKPGPEKLFF. The V and J genes are TRBV28 and TRBJ1-4, with D maybe TRBD1 (6 bases). The germline gives CDR1 MDHEN, CDR2 SYDVKM. The CDR3 is 15 amino acids. Between the trimmed V and J ends, which lost 4 bases and 7 bases, there was a span of 16 bases.

V is TRBV27 and J is TRBJ1-6; no clear D. CDR3 length: 13 amino acids. CDR1 and CDR2 (germline): MNHEY, SMNVEV (reference sequence). Trimming cost V 7 bases and J 4 bases, with 8 bases left between them. CDR3 amino acids: CASTESYNSPLHF. In DNA form, the CDR3 reads TGTGCCAGCACAGAAAGTTATAATTCACCCCTCCACTTT.

Ten or more counts support this clonotype. The J gene is TRBJ1-2, the V gene TRBV2, with D hard to call. Germline V CDR1 and CDR2: SNHLY, FYNNEI. The V end lost 4 bases, the J end lost 2 bases, and 8 bases lay between the germline ends. This CDR3 comprises 13 residues. CDR3 region: CASSGRINYGYTF. The CDR3 DNA sequence: TGTGCCAGCAGTGGACGGATCAACTATGGCTACACCTTC.

The chain employs TRBV29-1 and TRBJ2-3; D is ambiguous. The CDR3 runs to 14 residues. The V gene's germline CDR1 is SQVTM and CDR2 ANQGSEA. Trimming cost V 4 bases and J 1 base, with 12 bases left between them. The CDR3 DNA is TGCAGCGTTGTGCTCGTCACGCGCACAGATACGCAGTATTTT. This gives the protein CSVVLVTRTDTQYF.

This clonotype was seen ten or more times. The chain joins TRBV6-1 to TRBJ1-5; weak D call: TRBD1 (6 bases). The V end was cut by 7 bases, the J end by 4 bases, with 8 bases between. The germline CDR1 and CDR2 sequences are MNHNS and SASEGT. The CDR3 extends over 12 amino acids. CDR3 sequence reads: CASTTGNQPQHF. The CDR3 bases are TGTGCCAGCACCACAGGGAATCAGCCCCAGCATTTT.

In its sample, this clonotype was seen a few times. This sequence joins TRBV7-6 and TRBJ1-1, with TRBD1 matching over 7 bases. V lost 5 bases, J lost 11 bases, and 11 bases stayed unmatched. Germline V gene sequence: CDR1 SGHVS, CDR2 FNYEAQ. This CDR3 spans 13 amino acids. The CDR3 is CASSGFRGVEAFF. In DNA, the CDR3 is TGTGCCAGCAGCGGATTCAGGGGGGTGGAGGCTTTCTTT.